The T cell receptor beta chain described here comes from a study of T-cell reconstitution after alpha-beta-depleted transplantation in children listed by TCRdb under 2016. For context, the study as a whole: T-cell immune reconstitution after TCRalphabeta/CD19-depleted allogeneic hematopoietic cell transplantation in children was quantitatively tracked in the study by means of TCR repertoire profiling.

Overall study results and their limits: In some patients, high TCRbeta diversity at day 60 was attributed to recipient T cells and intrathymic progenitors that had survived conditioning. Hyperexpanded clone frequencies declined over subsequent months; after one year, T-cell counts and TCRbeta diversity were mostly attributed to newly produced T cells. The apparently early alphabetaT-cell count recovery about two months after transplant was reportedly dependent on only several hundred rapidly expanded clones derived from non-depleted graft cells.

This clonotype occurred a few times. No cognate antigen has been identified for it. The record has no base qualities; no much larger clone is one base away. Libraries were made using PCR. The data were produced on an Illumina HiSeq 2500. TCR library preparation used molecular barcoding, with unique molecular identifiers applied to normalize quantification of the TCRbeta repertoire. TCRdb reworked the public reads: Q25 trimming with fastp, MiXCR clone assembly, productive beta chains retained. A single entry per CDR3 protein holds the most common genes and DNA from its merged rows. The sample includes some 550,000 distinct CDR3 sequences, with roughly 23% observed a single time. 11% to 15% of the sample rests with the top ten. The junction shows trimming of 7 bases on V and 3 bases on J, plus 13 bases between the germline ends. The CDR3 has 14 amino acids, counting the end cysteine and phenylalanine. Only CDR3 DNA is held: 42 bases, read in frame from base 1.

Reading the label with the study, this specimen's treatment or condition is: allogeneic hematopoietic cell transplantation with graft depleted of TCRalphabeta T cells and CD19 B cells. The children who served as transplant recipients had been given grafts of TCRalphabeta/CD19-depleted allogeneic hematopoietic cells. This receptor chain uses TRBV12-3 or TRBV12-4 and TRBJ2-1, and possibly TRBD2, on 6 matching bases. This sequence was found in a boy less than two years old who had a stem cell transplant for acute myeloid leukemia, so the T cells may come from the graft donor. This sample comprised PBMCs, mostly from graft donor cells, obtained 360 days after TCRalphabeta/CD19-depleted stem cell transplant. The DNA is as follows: TGTGCCAGCATCGGCTGGGGGGACTACAATGAGCAGTTCTTC. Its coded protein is CASIGWGDYNEQFF.